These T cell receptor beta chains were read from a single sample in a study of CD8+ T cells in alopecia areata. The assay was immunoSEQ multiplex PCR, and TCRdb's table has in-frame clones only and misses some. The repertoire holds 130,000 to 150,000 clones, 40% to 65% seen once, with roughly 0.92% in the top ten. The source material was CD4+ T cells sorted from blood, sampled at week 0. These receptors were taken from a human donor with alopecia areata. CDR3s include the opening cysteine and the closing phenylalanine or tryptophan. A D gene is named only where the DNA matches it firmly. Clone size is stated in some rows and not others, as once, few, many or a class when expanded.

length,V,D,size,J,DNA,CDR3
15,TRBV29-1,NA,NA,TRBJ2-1,TGCAGCGTTGAAGATCGGGGCAGGGGTTACAATGAGCAGTTCTTC,CSVEDRGRGYNEQFF
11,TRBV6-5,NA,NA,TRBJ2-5,TGTGCCAGCAGTCGTGCAGGGACCCAGTACTTC,CASSRAGTQYF
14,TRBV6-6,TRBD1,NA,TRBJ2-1,TGTGCCAGCTTGCCGGACAGGGGTTACAATGAGCAGTTCTTC,CASLPDRGYNEQFF
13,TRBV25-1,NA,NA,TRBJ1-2,TGTGCCAGCAGTGAATCGGGAGACAGGGGCTACACCTTC,CASSESGDRGYTF
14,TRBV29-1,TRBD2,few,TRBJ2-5,TGCAGCGTGGCGGGAGCGCGGACGTGGGAGACCCAGTACTTC,CSVAGARTWETQYF
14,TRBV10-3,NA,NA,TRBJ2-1,TGTGCCATCAGCGCAGACGGCACCTACAATGAGCAGTTCTTC,CAISADGTYNEQFF
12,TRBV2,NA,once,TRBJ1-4,TGTGCCAGCAGTGCAACTAATGAAAAACTGTTTTTT,CASSATNEKLFF
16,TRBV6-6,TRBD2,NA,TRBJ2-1,TGTGCCAGCAGTTTGGGAACTAGCGGGACTCACAATGAGCAGTTCTTC,CASSLGTSGTHNEQFF
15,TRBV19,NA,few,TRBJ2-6,TGTGCCAGTAGTATAGGTGTTTCTGGGGCCAACGTCCTGACTTTC,CASSIGVSGANVLTF
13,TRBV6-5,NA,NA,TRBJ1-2,TGTGCCAGCAGCTTACAGGGATTGGGCGGCTACACCTTC,CASSLQGLGGYTF
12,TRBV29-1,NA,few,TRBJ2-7,TGCAGCGCCCTGCGCGGGGCAAACGAGCAGTACTTC,CSALRGANEQYF
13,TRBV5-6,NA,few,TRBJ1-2,TGTGCCAGCAGCTTGTGGCCAGACTATGGCTACACCTTC,CASSLWPDYGYTF
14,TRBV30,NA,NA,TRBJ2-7,TGTGCCTGGAGTGTAGGGCAGGGGGGCCACGAGCAGTACTTC,CAWSVGQGGHEQYF
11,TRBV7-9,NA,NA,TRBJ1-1,TGTGCCAGCAGCTTCGCCAGCGAAGCTTTCTTT,CASSFASEAFF
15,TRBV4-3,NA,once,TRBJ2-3,TGCGCCAGCAGCCAAGATGGGAGGAGCACAGATACGCAGTATTTT,CASSQDGRSTDTQYF
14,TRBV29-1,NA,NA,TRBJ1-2,TGCAGCGCTAGCCTAACAGGGACTTTCTATGGCTACACCTTC,CSASLTGTFYGYTF
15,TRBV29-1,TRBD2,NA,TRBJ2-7,TGCAGCGTACCGGGACTAGCGGGGTCACGGGGCGAGCAGTACTTC,CSVPGLAGSRGEQYF
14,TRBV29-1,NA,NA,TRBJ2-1,TGCAGCGTTGAAGTAACAGGGAGTCGGAATGAGCAGTTCTTC,CSVEVTGSRNEQFF
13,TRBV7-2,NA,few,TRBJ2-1,TGTGCCAGCAGCTTAGTCTCCGCCCGTGAGCAGTTCTTC,CASSLVSAREQFF
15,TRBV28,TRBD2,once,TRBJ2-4,TGTGCCAGCAGTTCAAGCGGGAGGGCCAAAAACATTCAGTACTTC,CASSSSGRAKNIQYF
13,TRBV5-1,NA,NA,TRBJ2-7,TGCGCCAGCAGCCTCGCAGGGGTCCACGAGCAGTACTTC,CASSLAGVHEQYF
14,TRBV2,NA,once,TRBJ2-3,TGTGCCAGCAGTGAAGTAACAGTAGCAGATACGCAGTATTTT,CASSEVTVADTQYF
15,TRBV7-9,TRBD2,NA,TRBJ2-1,TGTGCCAGCAGCCCTACGTTAGCGGGAAGGAATGAGCAGTTCTTC,CASSPTLAGRNEQFF
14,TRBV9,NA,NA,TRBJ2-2,TGTGCCAGCAGCGTCACCATTTTCACCGGGGAGCTGTTTTTT,CASSVTIFTGELFF
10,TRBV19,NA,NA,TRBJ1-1,TGTGCCACCCGCAGGGGAGAAGCTTTCTTT,CATRRGEAFF
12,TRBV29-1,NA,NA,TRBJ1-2,TGCAGCGCACTCCACACGGACTCTGGCTACACCTTC,CSALHTDSGYTF
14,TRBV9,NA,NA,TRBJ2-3,TGTGCCAGCAGCGTAGACGCGCCCACAGATACGCAGTATTTT,CASSVDAPTDTQYF
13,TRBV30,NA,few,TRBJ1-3,TGTGCCTGGAGTGCAGGGTCTGGAAACACCATATATTTT,CAWSAGSGNTIYF
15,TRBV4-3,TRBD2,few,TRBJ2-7,TGCGCCAGCAGCCAAGATGGAGCGGGAGGCTACGAGCAGTACTTC,CASSQDGAGGYEQYF
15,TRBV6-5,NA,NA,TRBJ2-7,TGTGCCAGCAGTTCCAGAGGGGGGGTGTACGACGAGCAGTACTTC,CASSSRGGVYDEQYF
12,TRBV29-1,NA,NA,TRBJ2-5,TGCAGCGTAGAGGGACCGCAAGAGACCCAGTACTTC,CSVEGPQETQYF
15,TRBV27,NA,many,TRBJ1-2,TGTGCCAGCAGTCCGGGACGGATAGGGGGAAGTGGCTACACCTTC,CASSPGRIGGSGYTF
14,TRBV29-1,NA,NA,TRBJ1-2,TGCAGCGTTTGGTGGGGAGGGGGACTTCGCGGCTACACCTTC,CSVWWGGGLRGYTF
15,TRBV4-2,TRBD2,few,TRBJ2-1,TGTGCCAGCAGCCTGTCGCTAGCGGTAAACAATGAGCAGTTCTTC,CASSLSLAVNNEQFF
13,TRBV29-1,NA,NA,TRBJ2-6,TGCAGCGTCCAAGGCTCTGGGGCCAACGTCCTGACTTTC,CSVQGSGANVLTF
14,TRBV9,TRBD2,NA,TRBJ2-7,TGTGCCAGCAGCGCGTCCGGGACTAGCGGCGAGCAGTACTTC,CASSASGTSGEQYF
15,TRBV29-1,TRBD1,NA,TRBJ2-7,TGCAGCGTTGCCGGAGGGACAGGGGGCACCTACGAGCAGTACTTC,CSVAGGTGGTYEQYF
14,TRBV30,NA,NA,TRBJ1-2,TGTGCCTGGAGTACCCAGACTGCCCTCTTGGGCTACACCTTC,CAWSTQTALLGYTF
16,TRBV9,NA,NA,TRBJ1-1,TGTGCCAGCAGCGTAAATCTAGACTGGGAGAACACTGAAGCTTTCTTT,CASSVNLDWENTEAFF
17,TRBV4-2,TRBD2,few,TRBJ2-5,TGTGCCAGCAGCCAAACTAGCGGGAGAGGTTGGCAAGAGACCCAGTACTTC,CASSQTSGRGWQETQYF
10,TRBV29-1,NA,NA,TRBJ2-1,TGCAGCGTTTCCCACAATGAGCAGTTCTTC,CSVSHNEQFF
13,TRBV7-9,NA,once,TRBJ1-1,TGTGCCAGCAGTCTTACAGCGAACACTGAAGCTTTCTTT,CASSLTANTEAFF
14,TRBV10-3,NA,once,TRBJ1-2,TGTGCCATCCAAGGAGAGTTTTACTTTGATGGCTACACCTTC,CAIQGEFYFDGYTF
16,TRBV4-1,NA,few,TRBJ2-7,TGCGCCAGCAGCCAAGATCTGACGGGGAGCTCCTACGAGCAGTACTTC,CASSQDLTGSSYEQYF
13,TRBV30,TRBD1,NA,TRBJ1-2,TGTGCCTGGACCATTACAGGGGTTGGGGGCTACACCTTC,CAWTITGVGGYTF
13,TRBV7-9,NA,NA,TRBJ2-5,TGTGCCAGCAGCTTAGGATCCGGCGAGACCCAGTACTTC,CASSLGSGETQYF
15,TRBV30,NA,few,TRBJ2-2,TGTGCCTGGAGTGTATCTGTGCGGGCGGGCGGGGAGCTGTTTTTT,CAWSVSVRAGGELFF
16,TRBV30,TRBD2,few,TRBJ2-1,TGTGCCTGGAGTGTATCTGGCGGGAGGATCTACAATGAGCAGTTCTTC,CAWSVSGGRIYNEQFF
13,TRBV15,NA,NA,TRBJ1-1,TGTGCCACCAGCAGAGGAGGGACGGGTCTGGCTTTCTTT,CATSRGGTGLAFF
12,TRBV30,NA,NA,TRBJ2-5,TGTGCCTGGTCTCGACTCAAAGAGACCCAGTACTTC,CAWSRLKETQYF
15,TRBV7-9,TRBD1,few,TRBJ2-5,TGTGCCAGCAGCCGAAACAGGGGGCAAGCAGAGACCCAGTACTTC,CASSRNRGQAETQYF